Following are 15 T cell receptor beta chains from one sample sequenced in a study of OX40 agonist ivuxolimab in advanced cancers. Profiling relied on immunoSEQ multiplex PCR, and the TCRdb table lists in-frame clones only, not all of them. The table lists about 62,000 clones, roughly 86% of them singletons. The material was CD4+ or CD8+ T cells sorted from blood, obtained in a trial of the OX40 agonist ivuxolimab. These TCRs come from an adult with an advanced solid tumor such as melanoma, head and neck, liver or kidney cancer.

The chain uses TRBV5-6 and TRBJ2-1; D not certain. This CDR3 has 15 residues. V was cut by 2 bases and J by 0 bases, with 9 bases left in between. CDR1 SGHDT and CDR2 YYEEEE come from the germline V gene. The CDR3 here is CASSLGPSSYNEQFF. The CDR3 DNA follows: TGTGCCAGCAGCTTAGGTCCCAGCTCCTACAATGAGCAGTTCTTC. Filled out from reference TRBV5-6 and TRBJ2-1, the complete variable domain reads DAGVTQSPTHLIKTRGQQVTLRCSPKSGHDTVSWYQQALGQGPQFIFQYYEEEERQRGNFPDRFSGHQFPNYSSELNVNALLLGDSALYLCASSLGPSSYNEQFFGPGTRLTVL.

V and J are TRBV7-2 and TRBJ2-3; 9 bases match TRBD2. Per the germline V gene, CDR1 is SGHTA and CDR2 is FQGNSA. The CDR3 contains 16 residues. Trimming took 3 bases from V and 5 from J; bases not matched to a gene: 9. The DNA of the CDR3 is TGTGCCAGCAGCTTCGGAGGCGGGAGGGCCATAGATACGCAGTATTTT. Amino acids: CASSFGGGRAIDTQYF.

CDR3 sequence reads: CASSPPTEKYTF. CDR3 DNA: TGTGCCAGCTCACCACCGACAGAGAAGTACACCTTC. The genes are TRBV18 and TRBJ1-2; perhaps TRBD1 as D (5 bases). Germline assignment: CDR1 KGHSH and CDR2 LQKENI. Trimming left V 0 bases short and J 11 bases short, with 10 bases between. The CDR3 runs to 12 residues.

The chain is built from TRBV27 and TRBJ1-1, with D unresolved. Looked up from germline, CDR1 is MNHEY and CDR2 is SMNVEV (reference sequence). Trimming removed 5 bases from V and 4 bases from J, with 17 bases in between. This CDR3 is built from 15 residues. As DNA, the CDR3 is TGTGCCAGCAGTACCCGGACGGCAAAGAGCACTGAAGCTTTCTTT. This translates into CASSTRTAKSTEAFF.

The V call is TRBV6-4, the J call TRBJ2-7, with TRBD1 matching 9 bases. The V gene end was trimmed by 1 base and the J gene end by 7 bases; junction bases not matched to a gene: 14. Germline V gives CDR1 MRHNA, CDR2 SNTAGT. The CDR3 runs to 17 residues. CDR3 region: CASSDCKGTGSPWEQYF. The CDR3 DNA follows: TGTGCCAGCAGTGACTGCAAGGGGACAGGGTCTCCCTGGGAGCAGTACTTC.

The V call is TRBV7-9, the J call TRBJ1-1; 7 positions match TRBD1. The CDR3 runs to 14 residues. Germline V gene sequence: CDR1 SEHNR, CDR2 FQNEAQ (reference sequence). With V trimmed by 6 bases and J by 4 bases, 8 bases remained unmatched. The CDR3 DNA sequence: TGTGCCAGCAGACCAACAGGGGATGGCACTGAAGCTTTCTTT. Translating gives CASRPTGDGTEAFF.

The rearrangement uses TRBV19 and TRBJ1-5, with D possibly matching TRBD1 (5 bases). This CDR3 has 15 residues. Trimming removed 2 bases from V and 4 bases from J, with 12 bases in between. Per germline, CDR1 LNHDA and CDR2 SQIVND (reference sequence). CDR3 sequence reads: CASSILAEGNQPQHF. Written as DNA, the CDR3 is TGTGCCAGTAGTATATTGGCAGAGGGGAATCAGCCCCAGCATTTT.

This clone showed up just once. The V and J genes are TRBV7-8 and TRBJ1-5, with TRBD1 matching 9 bases. Trimming removed 6 bases from V and 3 bases from J; junction bases left unmatched: 6. This CDR3 has 15 amino acids. CDR1 and CDR2 from the germline V gene are SGHVS and FQNEAQ. The CDR3 DNA reads as TGTGCCAGCAGGACCGGGACAGGGCCCAATCAGCCCCAGCATTTT. This gives the protein CASRTGTGPNQPQHF.

The chain links TRBV10-3 to TRBJ1-2, with 9 bases fitting TRBD1. The CDR3 has 16 amino acids. The germline gives CDR1 ENHRY, CDR2 SYGVKD. The J segment lost 8 bases and the V segment lost 7 bases, leaving 17 bases of the junction unmatched. The CDR3 sequence is CAIKGQGSNIPIGYTF. The CDR3 coding sequence is TGTGCCATCAAGGGACAGGGATCGAACATACCTATAGGCTACACCTTC.

The chain employs TRBV9 and TRBJ2-1, with 10 positions matching TRBD1. The V gene end was trimmed by 4 bases and the J gene end by 4 bases; junction bases not matched to a gene: 5. The CDR3 totals 15 residues. CDR1 and CDR2 from the germline V gene are SGDLS and YYNGEE. The chain's CDR3 is CASSTGQGPYNEQFF. CDR3 DNA sequence: TGTGCCAGCAGCACGGGACAGGGGCCTTACAATGAGCAGTTCTTC.

The rearrangement links TRBV12-1 to TRBJ2-7; the listed D gene, TRBD1, was not tested against the DNA. TRBV12-1 is described as a pseudogene. This CDR3 is built from 21 residues. The DNA of the CDR3 is TGTGCCAGCAGCCTCGGGCCGGTCCCCGCTAGCCGGGACAGGGAGACCTACGAGCAGTACTTC. Translated, it gives CASSLGPVPASRDRETYEQYF.

A remark on this clone: Sequence at one end of the junction differs from germline and may be a read error. The rearrangement links TRBV16 to TRBJ1-1; 8 bases are a match to TRBD1. CDR1 KGHSY and CDR2 FQNENV come from the germline V gene. CDR3 length: 16 amino acids. This CDR3 reads CASGQSGTGLNTEAFF. CDR3 bases: TGTGCCAGCGGCCAATCAGGGACAGGATTGAACACTGAAGCTTTCTTT.

This sequence joins TRBV10-3 and TRBJ2-5; 9 bases map to TRBD1. The CDR3 contains 16 residues. Looked up from germline, CDR1 is ENHRY and CDR2 is SYGVKD. After removal of 3 bases from V and 4 bases from J, the junction contained 9 bases not matched to a gene. The CDR3 here is CAISDNYGTGLETQYF. In DNA form, the CDR3 reads TGTGCCATCAGTGATAACTACGGGACAGGGTTAGAGACCCAGTACTTC.

This clone is a singleton in its sample. The genes are TRBV6-6 and TRBJ1-2; no clear D gene. Germline CDR1 and CDR2: MNHNY and SVGAGI (reference sequence). This CDR3 comprises 15 residues. Trimming cost V 4 bases and J 3 bases, with 15 bases left between them. In DNA, the CDR3 is TGTGCCAGCAGTTCCGTTTTATCGGATCACTATGGCTACACCTTC. It specifies CASSSVLSDHYGYTF.

The chain uses TRBV7-2 and TRBJ2-6; possibly TRBD2 for D (6 bases). V lost 2 bases and J lost 2, with 13 bases in between. The CDR3 spans 17 residues. In germline, CDR1 is SGHTA, CDR2 FQGNSA. The CDR3 is CASSLPRPGAGANVLTF. CDR3 in DNA: TGTGCCAGCAGCTTACCTCGTCCGGGGGCTGGGGCCAACGTCCTGACTTTC.